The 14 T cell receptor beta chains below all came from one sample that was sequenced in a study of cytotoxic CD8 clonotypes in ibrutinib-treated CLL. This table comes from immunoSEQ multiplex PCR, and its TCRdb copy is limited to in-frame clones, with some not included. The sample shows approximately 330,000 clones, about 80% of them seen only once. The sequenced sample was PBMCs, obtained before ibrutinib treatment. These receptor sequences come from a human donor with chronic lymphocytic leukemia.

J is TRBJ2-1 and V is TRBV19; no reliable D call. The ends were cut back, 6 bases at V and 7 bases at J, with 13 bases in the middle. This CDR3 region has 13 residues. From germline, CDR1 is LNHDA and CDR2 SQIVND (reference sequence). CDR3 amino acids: CASSPIGPNEQFF. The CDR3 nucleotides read TGTGCCAGTAGCCCGATCGGCCCAAATGAGCAGTTCTTC.

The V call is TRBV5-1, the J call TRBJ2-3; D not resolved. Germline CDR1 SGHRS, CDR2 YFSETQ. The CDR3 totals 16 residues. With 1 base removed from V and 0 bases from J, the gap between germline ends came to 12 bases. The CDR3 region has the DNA TGCGCCAGCAGCTTGACTCCGACGCCTAGCACAGATACGCAGTATTTT. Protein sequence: CASSLTPTPSTDTQYF.

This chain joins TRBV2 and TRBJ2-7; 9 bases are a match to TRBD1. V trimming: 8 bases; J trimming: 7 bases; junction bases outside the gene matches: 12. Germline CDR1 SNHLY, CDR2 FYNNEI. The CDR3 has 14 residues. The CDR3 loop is CASAGTGLLGEQYF. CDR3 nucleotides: TGTGCCAGCGCCGGGACAGGGCTTTTGGGGGAGCAGTACTTC. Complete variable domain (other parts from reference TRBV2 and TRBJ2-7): EPEVTQTPSHQVTQMGQEVILRCVPISNHLYFYWYRQILGQKVEFLVSFYNNEISEKSEIFDDQFSVERPDGSNFTLKIRSTKLEDSAMYFCASAGTGLLGEQYFGPGTRLTVT.

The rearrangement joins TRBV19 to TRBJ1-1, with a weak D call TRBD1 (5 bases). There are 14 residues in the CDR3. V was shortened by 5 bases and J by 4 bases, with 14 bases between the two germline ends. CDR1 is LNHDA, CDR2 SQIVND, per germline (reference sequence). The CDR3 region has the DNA TGTGCCAGTAGTCTAGGGACTTTAGGCACTGAAGCTTTCTTT. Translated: CASSLGTLGTEAFF.

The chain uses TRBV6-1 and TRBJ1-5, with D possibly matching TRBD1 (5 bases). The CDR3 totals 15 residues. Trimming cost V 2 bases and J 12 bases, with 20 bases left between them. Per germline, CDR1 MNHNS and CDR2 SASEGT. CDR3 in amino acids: CASSEYGGLSPLQHF. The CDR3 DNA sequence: TGTGCCAGCAGTGAATATGGGGGATTGAGCCCGCTCCAGCATTTT.

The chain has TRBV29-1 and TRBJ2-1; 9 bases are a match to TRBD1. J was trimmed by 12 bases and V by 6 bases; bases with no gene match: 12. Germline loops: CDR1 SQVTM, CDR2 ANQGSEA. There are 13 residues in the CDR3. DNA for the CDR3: TGCAGCGTACCTATCACAGGGGGCCGGGGGCAGTTCTTC. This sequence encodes CSVPITGGRGQFF.

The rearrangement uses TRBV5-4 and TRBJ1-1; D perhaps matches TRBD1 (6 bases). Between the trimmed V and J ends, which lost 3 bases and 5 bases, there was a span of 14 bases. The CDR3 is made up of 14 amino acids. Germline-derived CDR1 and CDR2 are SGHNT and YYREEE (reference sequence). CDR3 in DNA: TGTGCCAGCAGCTCCGGGGGCGCCTGGACTGAAGCTTTCTTT. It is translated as CASSSGGAWTEAFF.

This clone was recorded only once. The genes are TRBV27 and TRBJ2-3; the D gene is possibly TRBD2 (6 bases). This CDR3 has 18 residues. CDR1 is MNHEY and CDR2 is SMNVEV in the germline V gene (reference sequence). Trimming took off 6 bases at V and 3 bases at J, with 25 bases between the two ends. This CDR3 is CASSPASVSYGRTDTQYF. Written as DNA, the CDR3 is TGTGCCAGCAGCCCAGCTAGCGTTAGTTACGGGAGAACAGATACGCAGTATTTT.

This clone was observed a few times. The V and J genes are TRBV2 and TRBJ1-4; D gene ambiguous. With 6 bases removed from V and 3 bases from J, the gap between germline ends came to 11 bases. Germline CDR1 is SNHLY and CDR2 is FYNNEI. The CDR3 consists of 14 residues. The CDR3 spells CASRVSSSNEKLFF. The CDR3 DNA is TGTGCCAGCAGGGTGTCTTCTTCTAATGAAAAACTGTTTTTT.

The CDR3 spells CASSPRVAGGTYEQYF. The DNA for the CDR3 is TGTGCCAGCAGCCCACGGGTAGCGGGAGGAACCTACGAGCAGTACTTC. The V call is TRBV11-3, the J call TRBJ2-7; TRBD2 aligns across 10 bases. The germline CDR1 and CDR2 sequences are SGHNT and YENEEA. The V gene end was trimmed by 5 bases and the J gene end by 2 bases; junction bases not matched to a gene: 9. The CDR3 is 16 amino acids.

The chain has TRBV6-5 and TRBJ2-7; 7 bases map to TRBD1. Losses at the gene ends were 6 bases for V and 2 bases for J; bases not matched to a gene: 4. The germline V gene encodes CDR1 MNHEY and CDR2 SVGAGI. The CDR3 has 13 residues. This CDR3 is CASRSGQTYEQYF. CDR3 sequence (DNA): TGTGCCAGCAGGTCGGGACAGACCTACGAGCAGTACTTC.

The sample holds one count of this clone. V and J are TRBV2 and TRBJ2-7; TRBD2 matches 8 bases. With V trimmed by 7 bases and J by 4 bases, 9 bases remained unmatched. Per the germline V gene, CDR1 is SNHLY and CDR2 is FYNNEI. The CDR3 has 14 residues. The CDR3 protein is CASTSRREVYEQYF. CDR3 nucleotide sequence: TGTGCCAGCACCTCAAGGCGGGAGGTTTACGAGCAGTACTTC.

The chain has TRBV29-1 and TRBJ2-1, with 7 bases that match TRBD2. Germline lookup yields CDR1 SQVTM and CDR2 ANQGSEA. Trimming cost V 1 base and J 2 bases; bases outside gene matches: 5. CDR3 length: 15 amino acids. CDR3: CSVEAGLPTYNEQFF. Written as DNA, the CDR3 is TGCAGCGTTGAAGCGGGACTACCGACCTACAATGAGCAGTTCTTC.

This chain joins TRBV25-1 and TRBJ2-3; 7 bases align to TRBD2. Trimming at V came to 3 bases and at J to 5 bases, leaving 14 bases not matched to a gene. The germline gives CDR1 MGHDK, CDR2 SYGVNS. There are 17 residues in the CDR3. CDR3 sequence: CASSDPSGGRKGDTQYF. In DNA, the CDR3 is TGTGCCAGCAGTGACCCCTCGGGCGGGAGAAAGGGAGATACGCAGTATTTT. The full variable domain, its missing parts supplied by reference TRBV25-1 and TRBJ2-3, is EADIYQTPRYLVIGTGKKITLECSQTMGHDKMYWYQQDPGMELHLIHYSYGVNSTEKGDLSSESTVSRIRTEHFPLTLESARPSHTSQYLCASSDPSGGRKGDTQYFGPGTRLTVL.